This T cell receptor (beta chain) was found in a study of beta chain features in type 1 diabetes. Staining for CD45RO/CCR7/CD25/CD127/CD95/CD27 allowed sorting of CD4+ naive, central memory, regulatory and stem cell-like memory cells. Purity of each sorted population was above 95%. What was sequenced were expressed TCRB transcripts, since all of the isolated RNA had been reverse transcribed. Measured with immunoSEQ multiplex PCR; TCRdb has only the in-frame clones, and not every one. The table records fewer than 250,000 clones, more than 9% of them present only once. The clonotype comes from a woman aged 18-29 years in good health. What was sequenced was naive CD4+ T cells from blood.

The CDR3 reads CASSSLPGTGGFSSGANVLTF. In DNA form, the CDR3 reads TGCGCCAGCAGCTCCCTTCCCGGGACAGGGGGCTTCAGCTCTGGGGCCAACGTCCTGACTTTC. V usage is TRBV5-1 and J usage is TRBJ2-6; 12 nucleotides line up with TRBD1. The trim removed 3 bases at V and 0 bases at J, leaving 13 bases unmatched. CDR3 length: 21 residues. Germline-derived CDR1 and CDR2 are SGHRS and YFSETQ.